Listed below are T cell receptor beta chains from one sample, sequenced in a study of T cells in localized non-small cell lung cancer. Sequenced by immunoSEQ multiplex PCR; TCRdb stores in-frame clones only, minus some. The sample includes some 16,000 clones, approximately 85% of them seen just once. Material: peripheral blood, obtained before any cancer treatment. Every receptor here comes from a male donor aged 60 or over with stage I lung adenocarcinoma. Each CDR3 is given with its conserved first and last residue. A D gene is named only where the DNA matches it firmly. Rows give clone size only sometimes, using once, few, many, or a class for an expanded clone.

>.|14|.|TRBJ1-2|TRBV5-6
TGTGCCAGCAGCATGTACAGGGATCGCTATGGCTACACCTTC
CASSMYRDRYGYTF
>.|16|.|TRBJ2-2|TRBV7-6
TGTGCCAGCAGCCCCGGGGCAGGGGCGAACACCGGGGAGCTGTTTTTT
CASSPGAGANTGELFF
>.|15|.|TRBJ2-7|TRBV27
TGTGCCAGCAGTCGATCCACCTTTCAGTCCTACGAGCAGTACTTC
CASSRSTFQSYEQYF
>.|14|.|TRBJ1-2|TRBV6-1
TGTGCCAGCATGCTGGGGGACTCTAACTATGGCTACACCTTC
CASMLGDSNYGYTF
>.|16|.|TRBJ2-6|TRBV28
TGTGCCAGCAGTTCCCCTCAGGCGTCTGGGGCCAACGTCCTGACTTTC
CASSSPQASGANVLTF
>.|17|once|TRBJ1-6|TRBV28
TGTGCCAGCAGTCCGGGGGGCGGGGAAACCTATAATTCACCCCTCCACTTT
CASSPGGGETYNSPLHF
>.|16|.|TRBJ2-1|TRBV5-6
TGTGCCAGCAGCGAAGGAGGGCCGACCACCTACAATGAGCAGTTCTTC
CASSEGGPTTYNEQFF
>.|13|.|TRBJ1-3|TRBV9
TGTGCCAGCAGCGTCCAGGACCGAAACACCATATATTTT
CASSVQDRNTIYF
>TRBD1|13|once|TRBJ1-1|TRBV19
TGTGCCAGTAGGAAAGAAGGGACAGTTGAAGCTTTCTTT
CASRKEGTVEAFF
>.|14|.|TRBJ2-7|TRBV7-2
TGTGCCAGCAGCTCCGGGGTTGAATCCTACGAGCAGTACTTC
CASSSGVESYEQYF
>.|14|.|TRBJ2-7|TRBV5-6
TGTGCCAGCAGCTTGGGTAGGGGCTCCTACGAGCAGTACTTC
CASSLGRGSYEQYF
>.|14|.|TRBJ2-3|TRBV11-1
TGTGCCAGCAGCTTAAATGCAGCCACAGATACGCAGTATTTT
CASSLNAATDTQYF
>.|12|.|TRBJ1-5|TRBV19
TGTGCCAGTAGTTATAGCAATCAGCCCCAGCATTTT
CASSYSNQPQHF
>TRBD1|15|.|TRBJ1-6|TRBV11-2
TGTGCCAGCAGCTTAGAAGGACAGGAAAATTCACCCCTCCACTTT
CASSLEGQENSPLHF
>.|14|.|TRBJ1-3|TRBV9
TGTGCCAGCAGCGGGGACACTCCTGGAAACACCATATATTTT
CASSGDTPGNTIYF
>.|14|once|TRBJ2-7|TRBV6-1
TGTGCCAGCAGTGTTCTGACAGGTACCTACGAGCAGTACTTC
CASSVLTGTYEQYF
>.|13|.|TRBJ1-2|TRBV6-5
TGTGCCAGCAGTCCGGACAGCTTCTATGGCTACACCTTC
CASSPDSFYGYTF
>.|13|.|TRBJ1-5|TRBV7-2
TGTGCCAGCAGCCGACAGCCGGATCAGCCCCAGCATTTT
CASSRQPDQPQHF
>.|13|.|TRBJ1-5|TRBV2
TGTGCCAGCAGTTCGGACAGTTATCAGCCCCAGCATTTT
CASSSDSYQPQHF
>.|11|once|TRBJ2-3|TRBV11-2
TGTGCCAGCAGCTTGGTGGATACGCAGTATTTT
CASSLVDTQYF
>TRBD1|16|.|TRBJ2-5|TRBV14
TGTGCCAGCAGCCAAGATAGGGGGACAGGGGGAGAGACCCAGTACTTC
CASSQDRGTGGETQYF
>.|12|.|TRBJ1-5|TRBV6-6
TGTGCCAGCATGGGACCTAATCAGCCCCAGCATTTT
CASMGPNQPQHF
>TRBD1|14|.|TRBJ2-7|TRBV5-1
TGCGCCAGCAGCAACTCCGGGACAGGGGTAGAGCAGTACTTC
CASSNSGTGVEQYF
>TRBD2|13|.|TRBJ2-3|TRBV19
TGTGCCAGTAGAGCGGGGGGCACAGATACGCAGTATTTT
CASRAGGTDTQYF
>TRBD1|14|once|TRBJ1-4|TRBV11-2
TGTGCCAGCAGCAGGGACAGGGGAGCTGAAAAACTGTTTTTT
CASSRDRGAEKLFF
>.|16|few|TRBJ2-2|TRBV9
TGTGCCAGCAGCGTAGGTAGCGGTGGCAACACCGGGGAGCTGTTTTTT
CASSVGSGGNTGELFF
>.|15|.|TRBJ2-2|TRBV7-6
TGTGCCAGCAGATCTATAGCCGCGAACACCGGGGAGCTGTTTTTT
CASRSIAANTGELFF
>.|14|.|TRBJ1-6|TRBV15
TGTGCCACCTCCGAAATACGGGGCAATTCACCCCTCCACTTT
CATSEIRGNSPLHF
>TRBD1|17|.|TRBJ2-1|TRBV27
TGTGCCAGCAGTTTATTCTCAGCCGGGACAGGGATGAATGAGCAGTTCTTC
CASSLFSAGTGMNEQFF
>TRBD1|14|.|TRBJ2-7|TRBV6-5
TGTGCCAGCAGTCGGGACAGGGAAGGCTACGAGCAGTACTTC
CASSRDREGYEQYF
>.|15|once|TRBJ2-4|TRBV11-2
TGTGCCAGCAGCTATGGGGGGATCAGCGAAAACATTCAGTACTTC
CASSYGGISENIQYF
>.|13|once|TRBJ2-3|TRBV6-6
TGTGCCAGCAGTCTCGAATCGCTGGATACGCAGTATTTT
CASSLESLDTQYF
>TRBD1|15|.|TRBJ2-5|TRBV4-3
TGCGCCAGCAGCCAAGGCCAGGGGGCTCCAGAGACCCAGTACTTC
CASSQGQGAPETQYF
>.|13|.|TRBJ1-1|TRBV9
TGTGCCAGCAGCGTCGGACCCCAAAATGAAGCTTTCTTT
CASSVGPQNEAFF
>.|14|once|TRBJ1-4|TRBV7-2
TGTGCCAGCAGCTTAAATGGGGTGGGTGAAAAACTGTTTTTT
CASSLNGVGEKLFF
>.|14|.|TRBJ2-7|TRBV5-6
TGTGCCAGCAGCTCCCTCGGGACTGGCCTCGAGCAGTACTTC
CASSSLGTGLEQYF
>.|13|.|TRBJ1-4|TRBV9
TGTGCCAGCAGCCCCCCACTGAAGGGGGGCCTGTTTTTT
CASSPPLKGGLFF
>TRBD1|16|.|TRBJ2-7|TRBV4-3
TGCGCCAGCAGCCAAGGGGGACAGGGGTCCACCTACGAGCAGTACTTC
CASSQGGQGSTYEQYF
>.|16|.|TRBJ1-5|TRBV28
TGTGCCAGCAACTCCGGGCCGGGATATAGCAATCAGCCCCAGCATTTT
CASNSGPGYSNQPQHF